These 14 T cell receptor beta chains came from one sample sequenced in a study of blood T cell repertoires in COVID-19. Assay used: immunoSEQ multiplex PCR; TCRdb lists only in-frame clones, some missing. The sample consists of about 93,000 clones, more than 65% of them appearing once. The sequenced sample was peripheral blood. The receptors stem from a human donor in a cohort sampled during active COVID-19.

The rearrangement joins TRBV9 to TRBJ2-7, with D unclear. Germline V gene lookup returns CDR1 SGDLS and CDR2 YYNGEE. The CDR3 extends over 13 amino acids. V lost 0 bases and J 6 bases, leaving 10 bases between the germline ends. The CDR3 spells CASSVAGGSEQYF. CDR3 DNA: TGTGCCAGCAGCGTAGCTGGCGGTTCCGAGCAGTACTTC.

The chain employs TRBV5-6 and TRBJ2-6; 10 bases are a match to TRBD1. This CDR3 spans 18 amino acids. After removal of 4 bases from V and 2 bases from J, the junction contained 9 bases not matched to a gene. The germline V gene encodes CDR1 SGHDT and CDR2 YYEEEE. The CDR3 sequence is CASSPRTGGRTGANVLTF. CDR3 sequence (DNA): TGTGCCAGCAGCCCCAGGACAGGGGGAAGAACTGGGGCCAACGTCCTGACTTTC.

The J gene is TRBJ2-1, the V gene TRBV24-1; possibly TRBD2 for D (5 bases). CDR1 is KGHDR, CDR2 SFDVKD, per germline. V lost 7 bases and J 5 bases, leaving 8 bases between the germline ends. The CDR3 covers 12 residues. In DNA form, the CDR3 reads TGTGCCACCAGCCTAGCAGACAATGAGCAGTTCTTC. Protein: CATSLADNEQFF.

V usage is TRBV7-9 and J usage is TRBJ1-2; weak D call: TRBD1 (5 bases). Trimming stripped 2 bases from V and 8 bases from J, with 24 bases between. Germline V CDR1 and CDR2: SEHNR, FQNEAQ (reference sequence). The CDR3 loop spans 17 amino acids. The CDR3 here is CASSLKGFTGQLGGYTF. CDR3 in DNA: TGTGCCAGCAGCTTAAAGGGGTTTACAGGTCAATTGGGAGGCTACACCTTC.

The gene calls are TRBV7-9 and TRBJ2-7; 8 positions match TRBD2. Germline lookup yields CDR1 SEHNR and CDR2 FQNEAQ (reference sequence). The CDR3 consists of 15 residues. Trimming removed 0 bases from V and 6 bases from J; junction bases left unmatched: 7. CDR3 amino acids: CASSLASGTSAEQYF. The CDR3 bases are TGTGCCAGCAGCTTAGCGTCCGGGACTAGTGCCGAGCAGTACTTC.

The chain employs TRBV7-6 and TRBJ2-6, with a possible D match to TRBD1 (5 bases). CDR3 size: 15 residues. V lost 6 bases, J lost 3 bases, and 12 bases lay in between. Looked up from germline, CDR1 is SGHVS and CDR2 is FNYEAQ. This CDR3 is CASSSQGGGANVLTF. CDR3 DNA sequence: TGTGCCAGCAGTTCTCAGGGTGGTGGGGCCAACGTCCTGACTTTC.

As concerns this clone: The identical CDR3 is also encoded by other nucleotide sequences in the sample. The CDR3 region is CASSLAGTSGSDTQYF. The CDR3 DNA follows: TGCGCCAGCAGCTTGGCCGGGACTAGCGGCTCAGATACGCAGTATTTT. The chain couples TRBV5-1 to TRBJ2-3, with TRBD2 identical over 11 bases. Germline CDR1 and CDR2: SGHRS and YFSETQ. This CDR3 is built from 16 residues. V was pared by 0 bases and J by 4 bases, with 4 bases of the junction left unmatched.

This clone was seen once. The chain carries TRBV28 and TRBJ2-2, with D uncertain. This CDR3 has 12 residues. Germline CDR1 MDHEN, CDR2 SYDVKM. Between the trimmed V and J ends, which lost 7 bases and 4 bases, there was a span of 7 bases. The CDR3 nucleotides are TGTGCCAGCACCCTCGGCACCGGGGAGCTGTTTTTT. The encoded protein is CASTLGTGELFF.

The V and J genes are TRBV9 and TRBJ2-3; 8 bases match TRBD2. CDR3 length: 16 residues. J lost 2 bases, V lost 1 base, and 6 bases had no gene match. CDR1 is SGDLS and CDR2 is YYNGEE in the germline V gene. CDR3 coding DNA: TGTGCCAGCAGCGTATCAACTAGCGGACCCACAGATACGCAGTATTTT. As protein: CASSVSTSGPTDTQYF.

CDR3: CASNRRVGGGNQPQHF. The CDR3 DNA sequence: TGTGCCAGCAACCGAAGGGTCGGGGGTGGCAATCAGCCCCAGCATTTT. The genes are TRBV28 and TRBJ1-5, with D maybe TRBD1 (5 bases). The ends were cut back, 7 bases at V and 2 bases at J, with 18 bases in the middle. The germline gives CDR1 MDHEN, CDR2 SYDVKM. The CDR3 has 16 amino acids.

This rearrangement joins TRBV6-5 to TRBJ2-7, with 10 bases lining up with TRBD2. This CDR3 comprises 12 residues. CDR1 MNHEY and CDR2 SVGAGI come from the germline V gene. V lost 6 bases to trimming and J lost 10 bases; unmatched junction nucleotides: 6. CDR3 amino acids: CASRIAGGIQYF. As DNA, the CDR3 is TGTGCCAGCAGAATAGCGGGAGGAATACAGTACTTC.

The chain joins TRBV30 to TRBJ1-2; TRBD1 agrees at 8 bases. The CDR3 is 16 amino acids. The germline V gene has CDR1 GTSNPN and CDR2 SVGIG (reference sequence). J gave up 8 bases and V 1 base, and 15 bases lay outside the gene matches. The CDR3 nucleotides read TGTGCCTGGAGTGCCGGGACAGGATTGGCCGGAAGCGGCTACACCTTC. Its protein is CAWSAGTGLAGSGYTF. The full variable domain, its missing parts supplied by reference TRBV30 and TRBJ1-2, is SQTIHQWPATLVQPVGSPLSLECTVEGTSNPNLYWYRQAAGRGLQLLFYSVGIGQISSEVPQNLSASRPQDRQFILSSKKLLLSDSGFYLCAWSAGTGLAGSGYTFGSGTRLTVV.

The chain joins TRBV2 to TRBJ2-1; D unresolved. The CDR3 loop spans 15 amino acids. V was cut by 3 bases and J by 2 bases, with 11 bases left in between. Germline CDR1 reads SNHLY; CDR2 reads FYNNEI. CDR3 nucleotide sequence: TGTGCCAGCAGTGAGAGGCAGCTAGCCTACAATGAGCAGTTCTTC. This translates into CASSERQLAYNEQFF.

This clone showed up just once. The chain links TRBV30 to TRBJ1-1; D is unclear. The germline CDR1 and CDR2 sequences are GTSNPN and SVGIG (reference sequence). V was trimmed by 5 bases and J by 13 bases, leaving 20 bases between them. This CDR3 is 12 amino acids long. The CDR3 nucleotides read TGTGCCTGGGTTCCCGGTGCAGCGAACTTTTTCTTT. Translation gives CAWVPGAANFFF.